The subject of this entry is one T cell receptor beta chain. CDR3 of TCR beta was amplified from genomic DNA via a two-round multiplex PCR. Primers specific to each TRBV and TRBJ gene drove first-round PCR. Using its own MiXCR run on the multiplex PCR reads, TCRdb lists one record per CDR3 protein. The table includes under 15,000 distinct CDR3 sequences, about 51% detected once. This sample was included in a study of prognosis after radiotherapy for stage I lung cancer. V gave up 7 bases and J gave up 1 base, with 10 bases separating them. Germline CDR1 and CDR2: LNHDA and SQIVND (reference sequence). The CDR3 totals 13 residues.

This sequence was found in a donor older than 45 with non-small cell lung cancer. The sample consisted of PBMCs, taken before or after stereotactic body radiation therapy (not recorded which). V gene TRBV19 combines with J gene TRBJ1-1; no reliable D call. The CDR3 is CASNPRENTEAFF. The CDR3, as DNA: TGTGCCAGTAACCCCAGAGAGAACACTGAAGCTTTCTTT.